This T cell receptor (beta chain) stems from a study of radiation and T cells in renal cell carcinoma (dated by TCRdb to about 2020). A note on the overall study: A total of under 60 samples underwent TCR beta sequencing, made up of some 26 tumors and about 27 peripheral blood samples. The final blood draw took place at 4 weeks after radiation, the same time as nephrectomy. A total of over 4 million unique CDR3 nucleotide sequences, encoding roughly 3,000,000 unique CDR3 amino acid sequences, were found across all 50 or so samples. Broad study findings and their caveats: Because no pretreatment tumor biopsies were available, whether clonotypes were present in the tumor at baseline could not be determined. Top tumor clonotypes rose in blood from baseline to 2 weeks post-radiation, then contracted by 4 weeks, suggesting transient expansion of tumor-resident clones. Blood repertoire dynamics were not followed beyond 4 weeks after treatment. The single-armed trial design could not address effects of radiation dose or scheduling on the TCR repertoire.

Worth noting for this clone: Its antigen is not yet known. No per-base quality is available; no much larger clone lies one base away.

The immunoSEQ kit was used, according to the manufacturer's recommendations, to generate TCR beta libraries from genomic DNA. To prepare libraries, a first multiplex PCR with proprietary primers was run, followed by a second PCR that added unique barcodes, and a bead cleanup was done after each round. Each sample batch included a kit-provided positive control reaction and a negative control reaction. The final libraries underwent checking on an Agilent 4200 TapeStation D1000 ScreenTape, volumetric pooling, and quantification by qPCR. Sequencing was performed on an Illumina NextSeq500 using a MidOutput 150-cycle cartridge, with 156 Read1 cycles, 15 Index1 cycles, and the kit custom primers. The pooled library was loaded at 0.95 to 1 pM with approximately 20% PhiX control spiked in. In the authors' own workflow: Vendor-processed data were analyzed in R, and a clonotype was defined as all T cells sharing the same CDR3 nucleotide sequence. For clone abundance analyses, frequencies were normalized to the 10,000 most abundant clones per sample. Public T cell clones, which averaged fewer than five per sample, were excluded before analysis. Tumor-enriched clonotypes and baseline blood-enriched clonotypes were defined as those with an abundance difference of at least 32-fold between compartments. A beta-binomial differential abundance model was used to identify clonotypes that were expanded or contracted between blood time points. The Baroni-Urbani and Buser coefficient was used to measure tumor-blood repertoire similarity, and groups were compared with two-tailed Wilcoxon tests in R. The source is immuneACCESS, and TCRdb retained only in-frame sequences with V and J called. Part of the clones is not carried over; for the studies checked, unresolved V genes explain less than half of this, and the remainder is unexplained. That table supplies the V and J calls and clone size; D and trimming were determined from the DNA. This sample gives roughly 82,000 clones in total; nearly 90% of them show up just once. 5% to 7.5% of the sample is held by the ten biggest clonotypes.

CDR1 and CDR2, per the germline V gene (reference sequence), are LNHDA and SQIVND. Trimming at the junction amounts to 1 base on V and 2 bases on J, and the germline ends lie 8 bases apart. Taken from cysteine to phenylalanine, the CDR3 has 14 residues. This entry keeps only the CDR3 DNA: 42 bases, framed from base 1. The sample's time point label is to be understood as: blood 4 weeks post-SBRT, at nephrectomy. The treatment or condition label here, explained by the study, means: 15 Gy SBRT to primary tumor, nephrectomy 4 weeks later. The samples were obtained from a clinical trial, where primary renal cell carcinomas were treated with 15 Gy stereotactic body radiation therapy and then removed by nephrectomy 4 weeks afterward. To follow tumor-enriched clonotypes, peripheral blood was collected serially from radiation-treated patients at baseline and again at 2 weeks and 4 weeks after SBRT. All patients had renal cell carcinoma with clear cell pathology. The QIAamp DNA Blood Mini Kit (Qiagen) was used to prepare genomic DNA for TCR sequencing. The analyses included just those samples that passed every quality control check.

The clonotype originates from a woman aged 70 to 79 with renal cell carcinoma. The chain is assembled from TRBV19 and TRBJ1-2; no D gene can be assigned with confidence. The sequenced sample was blood, obtained from a patient whose treatment included radiotherapy and nephrectomy. The sequenced DNA is TGTGCCAGTAGTATAGTAGTAAGAAACTATGGCTACACCTTC. This sequence encodes CASSIVVRNYGYTF.